The sequence of this T cell receptor beta chain was determined in a study of T cells in Graves' hyperthyroidism and ophthalmopathy. Study-wide points: Most clonotypes expanded in the thyroid (above 0.001) were also present in blood.

It was RNA transcripts that yielded the amplified TCR beta CDR3 regions. The HTBI set primed first-round TCR CDR3 RT-PCR. TCRdb independently ran MiXCR on the multiplex PCR reads; one entry per CDR3 protein. The data show about 350,000 distinct CDR3 sequences, about a sixth seen once. CDR1 and CDR2 from the germline V gene are LGHDT and YNNKEL (reference sequence). V was shortened by 2 bases and J by 5 bases, with 12 bases between the two germline ends. There are 14 residues in the CDR3. This clonotype occurred a few times. What it binds is unknown. Clinical symptoms, serum thyroxine, TRAb, thyroid ultrasound and orbital computed tomography informed diagnoses.

The specimen was blood. This rearrangement joins TRBV3-1 to TRBJ1-1; a possible D gene is TRBD1 (6 bases). The sequence derives from a woman aged 40 to 50 with Graves' ophthalmopathy. This CDR3 reads CASSQKWGTTEAFF. CDR3 DNA: TGTGCCAGCAGCCAAAAATGGGGGACAACTGAAGCTTTCTTT.